The T cell receptor (beta chain) described here comes from a study of CD8+CD57+ T cells in acquired aplastic anemia. Both TCR beta VDJ combination and CDR3 sequence profiling were carried out. Genomic DNA was the template for this profiling. One entry per CDR3 protein, called by TCRdb with MiXCR from the reads. The table has roughly 500,000 distinct CDR3 sequences, roughly a third seen once. Sequencing was done on patients that had shown CD8+CD57+ cell expansion by flow cytometry. This clonotype was picked up one time. One end of the junction fails to match germline, which may point to a read error. CDR3 length: 13 residues. Germline loops: CDR1 DFQATT, CDR2 SNEGSKA (reference sequence).

The clonotype originates from a human donor with aplastic anemia. The genes are TRBV20-1 and TRBJ2-2; D remains unclear. The sample taken for sequencing was sorted CD4+, CD8+, or CD8+CD57+ T cells (not recorded which) from PBMCs. The CDR3 DNA reads as TGTGCCTGGAGCCAACGGAACACCGGGGAGCTGTTTTTT. It codes for CAWSQRNTGELFF.